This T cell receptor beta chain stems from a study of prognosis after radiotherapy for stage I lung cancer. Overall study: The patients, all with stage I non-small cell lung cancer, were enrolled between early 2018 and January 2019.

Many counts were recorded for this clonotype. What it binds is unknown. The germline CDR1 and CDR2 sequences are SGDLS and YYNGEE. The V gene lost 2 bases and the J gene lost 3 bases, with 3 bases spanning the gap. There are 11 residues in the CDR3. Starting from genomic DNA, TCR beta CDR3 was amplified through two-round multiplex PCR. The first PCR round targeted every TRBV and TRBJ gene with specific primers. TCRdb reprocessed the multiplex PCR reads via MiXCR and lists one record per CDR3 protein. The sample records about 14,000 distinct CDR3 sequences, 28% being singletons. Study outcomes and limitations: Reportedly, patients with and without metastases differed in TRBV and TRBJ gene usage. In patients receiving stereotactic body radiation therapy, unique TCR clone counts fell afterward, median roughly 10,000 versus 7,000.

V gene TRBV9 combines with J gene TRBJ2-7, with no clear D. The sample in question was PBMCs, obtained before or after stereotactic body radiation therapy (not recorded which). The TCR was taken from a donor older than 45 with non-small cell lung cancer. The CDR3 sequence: CASSVRYEQYF. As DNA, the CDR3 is TGTGCCAGCAGCGTCCGCTACGAGCAGTACTTC.